This T cell receptor beta chain was observed in a study of blood T cells in healthy people across ages (dated by TCRdb to between 2014 and 2017). In the study overall: Template switching captured roughly one uniquely barcoded TCR beta cDNA molecule per two T cells in model experiments. The study measured age-related changes in TCR beta repertoire diversity using deep sequencing normalized with unique cDNA molecular identifiers. The donors were divided into four age groups: young (average around 15 years), middle-aged (about 40), aged (about 56) and long-lived (82). Donors of different ages were randomly distributed across sequencing lanes to avoid experimental bias. Using the same blood draw, the study looked at two additional independent replicas of 1 million unique cDNA reads for two donors, one aged 18 to 30 and the other aged 80 or older. Findings and caveats that apply to the study as a whole: Since profiling was done on bulk unsorted PBMCs, naive and antigen-experienced compartments could not be conclusively compared. Because the CMV infection status of the donors was unknown, age-related changes in expanded clonotypes may potentially have been confounded. There was a strong correlation between observed TCR beta diversity and the percentage of naive T cells measured by flow cytometry. Observed TCR beta diversity per million T cells fell roughly linearly with age, and a significant reduction was already apparent by age about 43. Estimates of total diversity based on one million sequenced T cells were regarded as lower bounds and as underestimates. The long-lived group showed more naive CD4+ T cells, fewer expanded clones and increased TCR diversity than the aged group, suggesting age selection.

According to the germline V gene (reference sequence), CDR1 reads DFQATT and CDR2 reads SNEGSKA. The V end gives up 3 bases and the J end 2 bases, leaving 10 bases in the junction not matched to a gene. Its CDR3 holds 16 amino acids, cysteine through phenylalanine. The CDR3 DNA has 48 bases and is translated from base 1. A remark on this clonotype: The target of this receptor is not known. No base quality values were provided; no much bigger clone lies one nucleotide off.

Systemically healthy Caucasian individuals from Russia, around 38 in total and aged about 6 to 90 years, were included as donors. Ten milliliters of peripheral blood were drawn from each donor into EDTA-treated Vacutainer tubes. Ficoll-Paque density-gradient centrifugation was used to isolate PBMCs, with at least 6.5 million per sample. Total RNA was extracted from PBMCs with Trizol reagent, with at least 5 micrograms obtained per sample. For every donor, flow cytometry on a PBMC aliquot measured the percentage of naive CD45RAhigh/CD27high T cells. Library preparation employed 5' RACE. The run used an Illumina HiSeq 2500. A second 7 to 11 cycle PCR used a sample-barcoded 5' primer and a J-beta primer mix. A template-switch 5' adaptor carrying 12 random nucleotides introduced a unique molecular identifier onto each TCR beta cDNA molecule. Each sample yielded at least 2.5 million CDR3-containing paired-end reads. First-strand cDNA was synthesized from all RNA with the Mint cDNA synthesis kit, primed by a TRBC-specific oligonucleotide. After uracil-DNA glycosylase treatment, a first 18-cycle PCR used universal primers M1SS and BC2_uni_R on all cDNA. Per the source publication's procedure: Each sample was normalized by randomly selecting 1 million high-quality reads, each carrying a distinct molecular identifier. Reads with shared molecular identifiers were discarded instead of being binned into consensus sequences. MiTCR, run with a Q25 quality threshold and the strictest error-elimination algorithm, handled CDR3 identification, clonotype clustering and error correction. A nonparametric unseen species model with Euler transformation was used to estimate lower-bound total TCR beta diversity. TCRdb reprocessing: public reads trimmed at Q25 with fastp, clones called with MiXCR, in-frame beta chains kept. Duplicate CDR3 protein sequences are folded into a single record with the most common DNA and genes. None of the V and J calls come from the authors' own analysis; TCRdb made them. The table for this sample lists hundreds of thousands of distinct CDR3 sequences; 45% to 50% of them were counted only once. In total, the top ten clones hold roughly 31% of the sample.

The sequence was collected from a woman between 55 and 75 years old in good health. The sequence is built from TRBV20-1 and TRBJ2-3, with TRBD2 matching 8 junction bases. The sample comprised blood. The DNA sequence is TGCAGTGCTAGGAAAATAGCGGGATCATCCACAGATACGCAGTATTTT. Its translation reads: CSARKIAGSSTDTQYF.